This TCR beta chain comes out of a study of T cell responses to AZD1222 COVID-19 vaccine (dated by TCRdb to the early 2020s). Broadly, across the study: TCR sequencing was performed for about 240 trial participants, of whom 200 to 220 were given two doses of AZD1222 and roughly 25 were given two doses of MenACWY control vaccine. Enrollment into the trials was organized by age into subgroups of 18-55, 56-69 and 70-plus years, and those subgroups contained roughly 140, 27 and 60 TCR-sequenced participants, respectively.

In this sample, this clone turned up once. The antigen it binds to is not known. No qualities accompany the bases; no much larger clone lies one base away. Sample time point, as interpreted from the label and publication: about 28 days (+/-7) after the second vaccine dose. AZD1222 recipients with second doses at about 4 weeks or about 12 weeks were pooled, because spike-specific TCR depth and breadth did not differ between schedules. Vaccinee samples came from UK trials COV001 and COV002, including a single-blind randomized controlled phase 2/3 trial of AZD1222 (ChAdOx1 nCoV-19) in healthy adults. For TCRbeta chain sequencing, PBMC samples were collected from trial participants at day 0 and at day 28 after the second dose. The CDR3 starts with the cysteine, ends with the phenylalanine, and has 15 residues. The only DNA kept is the CDR3, 45 bases in frame from the first base. The V and J ends are trimmed by 0 bases and 4 bases, leaving 13 bases between them. The germline V gene supplies CDR1 SGHDT and CDR2 YYEEEE.

Summary of the overall study and its limitations: Because no day 14 peak-response samples were available, the repertoires could be characterized only after the peak T cell response. Participants were mostly white British and included more females than males, and it was suggested by the authors that clonal diversity may have been underestimated. A significant rise in spike-specific TCR breadth and depth was observed after two AZD1222 doses relative to day 0 and relative to MenACWY recipients. Reportedly, close to half of the unique spike-specific TCRs recognized epitopes lying outside the regions that are mutated in the B.1.351 and B.1.1.7 variants. Conclusions about previously exposed vaccinees are limited, since just five or six AZD1222 recipients were seropositive for SARS-CoV-2 at baseline. Vaccine-associated CD4 TCRs spanned the whole spike protein, with dominant responses in regions 160-218 and 743-854. The 56-69-year group was small, and its depth increase did not reach significance, likely because of low power.

The CDR3 regions of human TCRbeta chains were analyzed by immunosequencing. In the paper's pipeline: Repertoire TCRs were matched against a reference library of SARS-CoV-2-specific TCRs generated with the MIRA antigen-specificity platform. Breadth was defined as the fraction of unique TCRs that were SARS-CoV-2-associated. Depth was defined as the fraction of total T cells that were SARS-CoV-2-associated. Using the MIRA data, each spike-specific TCR was assigned both to the spike region to which the TCR was reactive and to a CD4 or CD8 class. Log10-transformed breadth and depth values were compared by one-way ANOVA with Sidak's multiple comparisons tests. This immuneACCESS table, as held by TCRdb, lists in-frame sequences with V and J called but not all clones. Of the missing ones, under half trace to an unresolved V gene in checked studies; the others have no known cause. V, J and clone size reflect that table, while D and trimming were determined from the DNA. This sample gives 80,000 to 85,000 clones in total; approximately 90% of them show up just once. The top ten hold 8% of the sample.

The clonotype was recovered from an adult who received the AZD1222 COVID-19 vaccine. Sequenced material: peripheral blood, taken 28 days after the second AZD1222 dose. The V and J genes are TRBV5-6 and TRBJ1-1; confidence is insufficient to name the D gene. The CDR3 sequence is CASSLVEVKGTEAFF. The sequenced DNA: TGTGCCAGCAGCTTGGTGGAGGTGAAGGGCACTGAAGCTTTCTTT.